The 18 T cell receptor beta chains reported below all come from one sample, sequenced in a study of T cells in Graves' hyperthyroidism and ophthalmopathy. Researchers amplified the TCR beta CDR3 regions from RNA transcripts. An initial round of RT-PCR targeting the TCR CDR3 relied on the HTBI primer set. TCRdb re-called the multiplex PCR reads through MiXCR, storing one row per CDR3 protein. The sample contains approximately 610,000 distinct CDR3 sequences, approximately 15% of which appear only once. The sample taken for sequencing was blood. All receptors come from a woman aged 40 to 50 with Graves' ophthalmopathy.

At least ten counts were recorded for this clonotype. The gene calls are TRBV27 and TRBJ2-2; 8 bases are shared with TRBD2. Germline loops: CDR1 MNHEY, CDR2 SMNVEV (reference sequence). V was pared by 3 bases and J by 6 bases, with 9 bases of the junction left unmatched. The CDR3 has 16 amino acids. CDR3 in amino acids: CASSFIYGRAPGELFF. The CDR3 coding sequence is TGTGCCAGCAGTTTTATCTACGGGAGGGCCCCCGGGGAGCTGTTTTTT.

This clonotype was detected many times. This sequence joins TRBV11-2 and TRBJ1-3; the match to TRBD1 covers 7 bases. CDR1 and CDR2 (germline): SGHAT, FQNNGV. Trimming took 5 bases from V and 3 from J; bases not matched to a gene: 7. The CDR3 contains 15 residues. The CDR3 DNA reads TGTGCCAGCAGCCTCGCCGGGACAGTTGGAAACACCATATATTTT. Protein product: CASSLAGTVGNTIYF. The entire variable domain, with the rest obtained from reference TRBV11-2 and TRBJ1-3, is as follows: EAGVAQSPRYKIIEKRQSVAFWCNPISGHATLYWYQQILGQGPKLLIQFQNNGVVDDSQLPKDRFSAERLKGVDSTLKIQPAKLEDSAVYLCASSLAGTVGNTIYFGEGSWLTVV.

In its sample, this clonotype was seen a few times. The gene calls are TRBV29-1 and TRBJ1-1; D is possibly TRBD1 (5 bases). CDR1 is SQVTM, CDR2 ANQGSEA, per germline. The CDR3 loop spans 15 amino acids. Trimming pared 0 bases from V and 5 bases from J, leaving 16 bases between. CDR3: CSVEDLDTGATEAFF. CDR3 bases: TGCAGCGTTGAAGATCTGGATACAGGTGCTACTGAAGCTTTCTTT.

This clonotype was detected ten times or more. V and J are TRBV20-1 and TRBJ2-2; 8 positions agree with TRBD2. The CDR3 has 16 residues. V was pared by 0 bases and J by 0 bases, with 3 bases of the junction left unmatched. Looked up from germline, CDR1 is DFQATT and CDR2 is SNEGSKA (reference sequence). In nucleotides, the CDR3 is TGCAGTGCTAGAGATGGAGCGGGAGCGAACACCGGGGAGCTGTTTTTT. It codes for CSARDGAGANTGELFF.

Only one count was recorded for this clonotype. The J gene is TRBJ2-2, the V gene TRBV3-1, with no clear D. This CDR3 is built from 15 residues. V lost 0 bases and J 7 bases, leaving 12 bases between the germline ends. Germline V gene sequence: CDR1 LGHDT, CDR2 YNNKEL (reference sequence). CDR3 DNA: TGTGCCAGCAGCCAAGACCTGGGTTTTGGCGGGGAGCTGTTTTTT. Its protein is CASSQDLGFGGELFF.

There are many counts of this clonotype. This chain connects TRBV28 to TRBJ1-1; a weak D match, TRBD1 (5 bases). The germline CDR1 and CDR2 sequences are MDHEN and SYDVKM. The CDR3 has 16 residues. Trimming took off 5 bases at V and 3 bases at J, with 19 bases between the two ends. Here the CDR3 reads CASSLTTGLLDTEAFF. CDR3 DNA sequence: TGTGCCAGCAGTCTAACTACGGGACTCTTGGACACTGAAGCTTTCTTT.

This chain's CDR3 is CASSRGTSRDEQYF. Written as DNA, the CDR3 is TGTGCCAGCAGCCGCGGGACTAGCCGAGACGAGCAGTACTTC. The V call is TRBV4-2, the J call TRBJ2-7; the match to TRBD2 covers 9 bases. The CDR3 extends over 14 amino acids. Per germline, CDR1 LGHNA and CDR2 YNFKEQ. Trimming at V came to 4 bases and at J to 5 bases, leaving 6 bases not matched to a gene.

This clonotype was seen more than once but under ten times. The J gene is TRBJ1-1, the V gene TRBV6-1; D is perhaps TRBD1 (6 bases). V was shortened by 6 bases and J by 7 bases, with 18 bases between the two germline ends. Germline-derived CDR1 and CDR2 are MNHNS and SASEGT. CDR3 size: 14 residues. The CDR3 reads CASSGKGHSLEAFF. Written as DNA, the CDR3 is TGTGCCAGCAGCGGAAAGGGACATTCGCTTGAAGCTTTCTTT.

This clonotype showed up just a few times. The V call is TRBV19, the J call TRBJ1-3, with D uncertain. Trimming took 6 bases from V and 0 from J, leaving 15 bases between them. Germline CDR1 is LNHDA and CDR2 is SQIVND (reference sequence). The CDR3 covers 16 residues. The CDR3: CASSPSPTHSGNTIYF. The CDR3 nucleotides are TGTGCCAGTAGCCCTTCACCGACCCACTCTGGAAACACCATATATTTT.

This clonotype was recorded many times. The V gene is TRBV30, the J gene TRBJ2-7, with D possibly being TRBD2 (5 bases). Germline loops: CDR1 GTSNPN, CDR2 SVGIG (reference sequence). CDR3 length: 12 residues. V was pared by 5 bases and J by 5 bases, with 13 bases between. The CDR3 protein is CAWSLGSNEQYF. The CDR3 nucleotides are TGTGCCTGGTCCCTAGGGAGTAACGAGCAGTACTTC. The whole variable domain, filled in from reference TRBV30 and TRBJ2-7, reads SQTIHQWPATLVQPVGSPLSLECTVEGTSNPNLYWYRQAAGRGLQLLFYSVGIGQISSEVPQNLSASRPQDRQFILSSKKLLLSDSGFYLCAWSLGSNEQYFGPGTRLTVT.

This clonotype was found a few times. In DNA form, the CDR3 reads TGCGCCAGCAGCTTACAGGCCAAGGGCGAGCAGTACTTC. This encodes CASSLQAKGEQYF. The chain has TRBV5-1 and TRBJ2-7; tentatively, D is TRBD1 (5 bases). The length of the CDR3 is 13 residues. V shed 2 bases and J shed 6 bases, with 12 bases lying between them. Per germline, CDR1 SGHRS and CDR2 YFSETQ. Full variable domain (missing parts from reference TRBV5-1 and TRBJ2-7): KAGVTQTPRYLIKTRGQQVTLSCSPISGHRSVSWYQQTPGQGLQFLFEYFSETQRNKGNFPGRFSGRQFSNSRSEMNVSTLELGDSALYLCASSLQAKGEQYFGPGTRLTVT.

This clonotype was observed at least ten times. This rearrangement joins TRBV11-2 to TRBJ2-7, with TRBD2 as a possible D gene (5 bases). This CDR3 contains 15 residues. The germline gives CDR1 SGHAT, CDR2 FQNNGV. Trimming stripped 3 bases from V and 0 bases from J, with 12 bases between. The CDR3 DNA sequence: TGTGCCAGCAGCTTGATAACGGGGAGCTCCTACGAGCAGTACTTC. This codes for CASSLITGSSYEQYF.

This clonotype has at least ten counts. The chain is built from TRBV28 and TRBJ2-5; D possibly corresponds to TRBD1 (6 bases). CDR3 size: 16 residues. Trimming cost V 0 bases and J 0 bases, with 11 bases left between them. In germline, CDR1 is MDHEN, CDR2 SYDVKM. CDR3 coding DNA: TGTGCCAGCAGTTTATGGGCAGGGGCGTACCAAGAGACCCAGTACTTC. This sequence encodes CASSLWAGAYQETQYF.

This clonotype has a count of ten or more. The chain joins TRBV20-1 to TRBJ2-5, with 8 bases fitting TRBD2. Germline CDR1 DFQATT, CDR2 SNEGSKA (reference sequence). Trimming took 1 base from V and 5 from J; bases not matched to a gene: 6. There are 14 residues in the CDR3. As DNA, the CDR3 is TGCAGTGCTAGAGTCCCCGGGGGGGACGAGACCCAGTACTTC. This gives the protein CSARVPGGDETQYF.

This clonotype appeared many times. The chain joins TRBV19 to TRBJ2-5; 9 bases are a match to TRBD1. The junction had 6 bases not matched to a gene; V was cut back by 3 bases and J by 4 bases. The length of the CDR3 is 15 residues. From germline, CDR1 is LNHDA and CDR2 SQIVND (reference sequence). The CDR3 is CASSMWTGAGETQYF. The CDR3 DNA reads as TGTGCCAGTAGTATGTGGACAGGGGCGGGAGAGACCCAGTACTTC.

In its sample, this clonotype was seen many times. The V gene is TRBV6-5, the J gene TRBJ1-2, with D unclear. V lost 4 bases and J lost 1, with 10 bases in between. CDR1 and CDR2 (germline): MNHEY, SVGAGI. The CDR3 length is 14 residues. The CDR3 is CASSSRRDNYGYTF. Written as DNA, the CDR3 is TGTGCCAGCAGTTCCCGCCGCGATAACTATGGCTACACCTTC.

This clonotype was counted at least ten times. At one end, the junction sequence differs from germline, possibly due to a read error. The CDR3 DNA sequence: TGTGCCAGCAGCTTAAGTTACGGGTTC. As protein: CASSLSYGF. V is TRBV7-8 and J is TRBJ2-7; D not resolved. Germline CDR1 SGHVS, CDR2 FQNEAQ. This CDR3 comprises 9 residues.

At least ten counts were recorded for this clonotype. The chain employs TRBV24-1 and TRBJ1-1, with D tentatively TRBD1 (6 bases). The CDR3 loop spans 12 amino acids. Looked up from germline, CDR1 is KGHDR and CDR2 is SFDVKD. Trimming pared 4 bases from V and 4 bases from J, leaving 6 bases between. The CDR3 DNA reads as TGTGCCACCAGTGAAGGGGGCACTGAAGCTTTCTTT. This sequence encodes CATSEGGTEAFF.